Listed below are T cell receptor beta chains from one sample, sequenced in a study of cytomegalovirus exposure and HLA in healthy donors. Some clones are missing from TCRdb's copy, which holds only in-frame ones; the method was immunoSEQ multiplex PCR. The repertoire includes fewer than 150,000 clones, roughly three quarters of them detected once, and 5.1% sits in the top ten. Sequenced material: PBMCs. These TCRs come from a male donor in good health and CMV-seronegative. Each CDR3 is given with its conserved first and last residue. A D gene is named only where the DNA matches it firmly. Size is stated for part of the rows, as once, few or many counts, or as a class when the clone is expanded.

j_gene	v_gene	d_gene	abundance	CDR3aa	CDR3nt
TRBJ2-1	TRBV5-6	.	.	CASSPPNAGLSYNEQFF	TGTGCCAGCAGCCCCCCCAATGCGGGCCTCTCCTACAATGAGCAGTTCTTC
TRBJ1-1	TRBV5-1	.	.	CASSFMPLADTNTEAFF	TGCGCCAGCAGCTTTATGCCCCTTGCGGACACTAACACTGAAGCTTTCTTT
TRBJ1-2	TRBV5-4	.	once	CASSLPGASAQNGYTF	TGTGCCAGCAGCTTGCCAGGGGCGTCGGCCCAGAATGGCTACACCTTC
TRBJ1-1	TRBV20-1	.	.	CSARDRVWAFF	TGCAGTGCTAGAGATCGGGTGTGGGCTTTCTTT
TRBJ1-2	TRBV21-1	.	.	CASDPVDRSIYGYTF	TGTGCCAGCGACCCGGTCGACAGAAGCATCTATGGCTACACCTTC
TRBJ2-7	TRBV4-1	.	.	CASSQDTHSYEQYF	TGCGCCAGCAGCCAAGATACTCACTCCTACGAGCAGTACTTC
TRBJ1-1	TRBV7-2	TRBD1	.	CASSLATGGRGQAFF	TGTGCCAGCAGCTTAGCGACGGGAGGCAGGGGGCAGGCTTTCTTT
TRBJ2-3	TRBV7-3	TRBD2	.	CASSLGPIAGLTDTQYF	TGTGCCAGCAGCTTAGGGCCCATAGCGGGGCTCACAGATACGCAGTATTTT
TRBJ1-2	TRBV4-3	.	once	CASSQERQNYYGYTF	TGCGCCAGCAGCCAAGAGAGACAGAATTACTATGGCTACACCTTC
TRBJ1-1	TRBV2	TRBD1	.	CASSGPGTENTEAFF	TGTGCCAGCAGTGGACCCGGGACAGAGAACACTGAAGCTTTCTTT
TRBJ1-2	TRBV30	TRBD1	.	CAWSLTGQGDGYTF	TGTGCCTGGAGTCTAACAGGACAGGGGGATGGCTACACCTTC
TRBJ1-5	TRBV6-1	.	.	CASSEAQGTKPQHF	TGTGCCAGCAGTGAAGCGCAGGGTACTAAGCCCCAGCATTTT
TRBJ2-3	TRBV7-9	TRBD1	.	CASSRDRGTQYF	TGTGCCAGCAGCCGCGACAGGGGTACGCAGTATTTT
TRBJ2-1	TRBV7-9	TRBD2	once	CSSSPRTSGGPSSYNEQFF	TGTTCCAGCAGCCCCCGGACTAGCGGGGGCCCTAGCTCCTACAATGAGCAGTTCTTC
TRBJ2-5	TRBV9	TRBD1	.	CASSSGGAVVETQYF	TGTGCCAGCAGTTCAGGGGGCGCAGTAGTAGAGACCCAGTACTTC
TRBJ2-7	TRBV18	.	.	CASASGPGYEQYF	TGTGCCAGCGCCTCAGGTCCCGGCTACGAGCAGTACTTC
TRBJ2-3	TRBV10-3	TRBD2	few	CAISERPSAGGTDTQYF	TGTGCCATCAGTGAACGCCCCTCAGCGGGGGGGACAGATACGCAGTATTTT
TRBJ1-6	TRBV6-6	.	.	CAAGGGLSSPLHF	TGTGCCGCGGGGGGAGGGTTAAGCTCACCCCTCCACTTT
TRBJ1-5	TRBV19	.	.	CASSPAIGQPQHF	TGTGCCAGTAGTCCCGCCATCGGGCAGCCCCAGCATTTT
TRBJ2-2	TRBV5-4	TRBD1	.	CASSAYRGRTGELFF	TGTGCCAGCAGCGCATACAGGGGGAGGACCGGGGAGCTGTTTTTT
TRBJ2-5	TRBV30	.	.	CAWSVLRETQYF	TGTGCCTGGAGTGTACTGCGCGAGACCCAGTACTTC
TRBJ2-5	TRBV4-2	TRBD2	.	CASSQDSGAGPWTQYF	TGTGCCAGCAGCCAAGATTCAGGAGCGGGGCCCTGGACCCAGTACTTC
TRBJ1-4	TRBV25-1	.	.	CASSVGRYGEKLFF	TGTGCCAGCAGTGTGGGCAGATATGGTGAAAAACTGTTTTTT
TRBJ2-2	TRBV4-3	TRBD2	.	CASSRSSGLSGELFF	TGCGCCAGCAGCCGAAGTAGCGGGCTTTCCGGGGAGCTGTTTTTT
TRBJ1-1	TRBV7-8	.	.	CASTLRGRVTEAFF	TGTGCCAGCACTTTAAGAGGGAGGGTAACTGAAGCTTTCTTT
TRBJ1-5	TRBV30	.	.	CAWSVGRGQPQHF	TGTGCCTGGAGTGTAGGACGGGGTCAGCCCCAGCATTTT
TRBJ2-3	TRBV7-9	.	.	CASSLVTTLNTDTQYF	TGTGCCAGCAGCTTAGTTACTACACTAAACACAGATACGCAGTATTTT
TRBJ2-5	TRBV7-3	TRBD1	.	CASSSTGTEETQYF	TGTGCCAGCAGCTCGACCGGGACAGAAGAGACCCAGTACTTC
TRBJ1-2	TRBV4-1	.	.	CASSQEARTNYGYTF	TGCGCCAGCAGCCAAGAGGCACGTACCAACTATGGCTACACCTTC
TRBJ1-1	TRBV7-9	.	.	CASSFGQLLKITEAFF	TGTGCCAGCAGCTTTGGACAGCTACTAAAGATCACTGAAGCTTTCTTT
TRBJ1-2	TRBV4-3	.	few	CASSQERQIDYGYTF	TGCGCCAGCAGCCAAGAGAGGCAGATTGACTATGGCTACACCTTC
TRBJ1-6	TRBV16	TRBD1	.	CASSQGTGVTDSPLHF	TGTGCCAGCAGCCAAGGGACAGGGGTGACGGATTCACCCCTCCACTTT
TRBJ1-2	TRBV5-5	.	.	CASSPVLSHHGYTF	TGTGCCAGCAGTCCCGTCCTATCCCACCATGGCTACACCTTC
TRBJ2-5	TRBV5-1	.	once	CASSLISSQLQETQYF	TGCGCCAGCAGCTTGATCTCTAGCCAGTTACAAGAGACCCAGTACTTC
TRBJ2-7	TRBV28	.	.	CASSQNRALRSYEQYF	TGTGCCAGCAGCCAGAACAGGGCCCTACGGTCCTACGAGCAGTACTTC
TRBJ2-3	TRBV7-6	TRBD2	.	CASSRGGTSTDTQYF	TGTGCCAGCAGCCGCGGGGGAACTAGCACAGATACGCAGTATTTT
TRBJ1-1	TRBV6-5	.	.	CASTGRFHTEAFF	TGTGCCAGCACTGGCAGGTTCCACACTGAAGCTTTCTTT
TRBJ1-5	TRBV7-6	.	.	CASSFDRNQPQHF	TGTGCCAGCAGTTTCGACAGGAATCAGCCCCAGCATTTT
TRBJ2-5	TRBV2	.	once	CASTYSGRKGETQYF	TGTGCCAGCACCTACTCCGGGCGAAAGGGGGAGACCCAGTACTTC
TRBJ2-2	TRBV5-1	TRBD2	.	CASSATTSRNTGELFF	TGCGCCAGCAGCGCCACGACTAGCCGGAACACCGGGGAGCTGTTTTTT